This record looks at one T cell receptor (beta chain) sequence and its context. Trimming took 2 bases from V and 7 from J, leaving 15 bases between them. Germline V gene lookup returns CDR1 SGHTA and CDR2 FQGTGA. This CDR3 has 14 amino acids. This record comes from a study of OX40 agonist ivuxolimab in advanced cancers. As for the study in general: A mean age of around 63 years, range roughly 23 to 85, was recorded, and roughly 80% were male. Three dose-escalation patients had partial responses: one with hepatocellular carcinoma and two with cutaneous melanoma.

Here immunoSEQ multiplex PCR was the method, and the copy in TCRdb shows in-frame clones only, minus some. The sample gives approximately 100,000 clones, over 75% of which show up once; 3% to 4% is in the top ten. This chain joins TRBV7-3 and TRBJ2-7, with D tentatively TRBD1 (6 bases). The receptor was isolated from an adult with an advanced solid tumor such as melanoma, head and neck, liver or kidney cancer. This material consisted of CD4+ or CD8+ T cells sorted from blood, taken in a trial of the OX40 agonist ivuxolimab. The CDR3 bases are TGTGCCAGCAGCTTAGGGCCGCAGGGGTGGGAGCAGTACTTC. Its protein product is CASSLGPQGWEQYF. The variable domain in full, completed from reference TRBV7-3 and TRBJ2-7, reads GAGVSQTPSNKVTEKGKYVELRCDPISGHTALYWYRQSLGQGPEFLIYFQGTGAADDSGLPNDRFFAVRPEGSVSTLKIQRTERGDSAVYLCASSLGPQGWEQYFGPGTRLTVT.